This T cell receptor beta chain was identified during a study of cytomegalovirus exposure and HLA in healthy donors. Study-wide results and caveats: In a later analysis, at a false discovery rate of 0.05, approximately 18,000 TCR beta sequences were associated with HLA alleles. Altogether, 170 or so TCR beta chains were recorded as cytomegalovirus-associated.

The PCR was carried out with 60 Vbeta primers and 13 Jbeta primers. Produced via immunoSEQ multiplex PCR; TCRdb's table is partial and in-frame only. The data show 200,000 to 250,000 clones, approximately 78% seen once. Concerning this clone: Its specificity is not known.

After removal of 6 bases from V and 4 bases from J, the junction contained 7 bases not matched to a gene. From germline, CDR1 is MGHDK and CDR2 SYGVNS. The CDR3 has 15 residues. Specimen: PBMCs. The chain uses TRBV25-1 and TRBJ2-2; TRBD2 matches at 8 bases. The sequence was obtained from a young man in good health and CMV-seronegative. CDR3: CASSPGGVGTGELFF. In DNA, the CDR3 is TGTGCCAGCAGCCCCGGGGGGGTCGGCACCGGGGAGCTGTTTTTT.